The 27 T cell receptor beta chains presented below share a single source sample, sequenced in a study of T cells in Graves' hyperthyroidism and ophthalmopathy (dated by TCRdb to between 2019 and 2020). The library was generated by multiplex PCR. These reads were obtained on an Illumina HiSeq 2000. TCR beta CDR3 regions were amplified from RNA transcripts. The first round of RT-PCR for the TCR CDR3 was performed with the HTBI primer set and the Qiagen OneStep RT-PCR kit. In-frame beta chains were kept once TCRdb had trimmed the public reads at Q25 with fastp and called clones with MiXCR. Every CDR3 protein is listed once, alongside the most common genes and DNA of its rows. The sample profile shows over 700,000 distinct CDR3 sequences; roughly 40% of them were found once. The top ten hold approximately 10% of the sample. Sequencing input: blood. Receptor source: a man aged 18 to 30 with Graves' hyperthyroidism.

The chain has TRBV5-6 and TRBJ2-3, with TRBD2 identical over 7 bases. V lost 6 bases and J lost 0; bases outside the gene matches: 7. The CDR3 has 15 residues. The germline V gene encodes CDR1 SGHDT and CDR2 YYEEEE. The CDR3 spells CASTGGYSSTDTQYF. The CDR3 DNA sequence: TGTGCCAGCACCGGGGGGTACTCTAGCACAGATACGCAGTATTTT. Using reference TRBV5-6 and TRBJ2-3 for the parts outside the CDR3, the full variable domain is DAGVTQSPTHLIKTRGQQVTLRCSPKSGHDTVSWYQQALGQGPQFIFQYYEEEERQRGNFPDRFSGHQFPNYSSELNVNALLLGDSALYLCASTGGYSSTDTQYFGPGTRLTVL.

V is TRBV5-4 and J is TRBJ2-7; D is unresolved. The J call may be mistaken, given a closer DNA end match to TRBJ2-1. CDR3 size: 12 residues. Germline V gives CDR1 SGHNT, CDR2 YYREEE (reference sequence). The chain's CDR3 is CASSPDGNEQFF. The CDR3 bases are TGTGCCAGCAGCCCCGACGGGAATGAGCAGTTCTTC.

About this clonotype: The junction does not match germline at one end; this may be a read error. The J gene is TRBJ2-7, the V gene TRBV7-4; no definite D call. Germline V lookup: CDR1 SGHVT, CDR2 SQSDAQ. This CDR3 comprises 16 residues. The CDR3 sequence: CASSQVLDFSTYEQYF. DNA for the CDR3: TGCGCCAGCAGCCAAGTTCTTGACTTCTCCACCTACGAGCAGTACTTC.

This clonotype has more than one count but fewer than ten. The rearrangement links TRBV7-8 to TRBJ1-1; 9 bases map to TRBD1. Trimming took 3 bases from V and 1 from J; bases not matched to a gene: 6. CDR1 is SGHVS and CDR2 is FQNEAQ in the germline V gene. CDR3 length: 16 residues. As DNA, the CDR3 is TGTGCCAGCAGCTTTTACAGGGGGCAGGGGAACACTGAAGCTTTCTTT. Translated: CASSFYRGQGNTEAFF.

The table lists this clonotype with a count of one. This CDR3 is missing its conserved last phenylalanine or tryptophan, likely due to a read error. It is unclear where the CDR3 begins or ends on the DNA, so no DNA is shown, and the CDR3 is as TCRdb lists it. V usage is TRBV10-3 and J usage is TRBJ1-4; whether TRBD1, the table's D call, matches the DNA was not checked. Germline V CDR1 and CDR2: ENHRY, SYGVKD. Termini included, the CDR3 measures 8 amino acids. The CDR3 sequence: CAISQGTY.

With regard to this clonotype: At one of its ends the junction is not consistent with the germline gene, which may arise from a read error. V usage is TRBV4-1 and J usage is TRBJ1-6; tentatively, D is TRBD1 (5 bases). The CDR3 covers 14 residues. The germline CDR1 and CDR2 sequences are MGHRA and YSYEKL. The CDR3, as DNA: TGTGCCAGCAGCCAAGGGGACTATAATTCACCCCTCCACTTT. This encodes CASSQGDYNSPLHF.

This clonotype has a count of ten or more. V and J are TRBV20-1 and TRBJ2-5; 9 bases are shared with TRBD1. V lost 0 bases, J lost 7 bases, and 9 bases stayed unmatched. This CDR3 has 15 amino acids. Germline V lookup: CDR1 DFQATT, CDR2 SNEGSKA (reference sequence). The CDR3 region is CSARDPGTGLATQYF. The CDR3 coding sequence is TGCAGTGCTAGAGATCCCGGGACAGGGCTCGCGACCCAGTACTTC.

On this clonotype itself: A much larger clone lies a single base off, so this may be a read error. The chain recombines TRBV4-3 with TRBJ1-5; D is uncertain. Germline CDR1 and CDR2: LGHNA and YSLEER. This CDR3 has 13 residues. V lost 4 bases and J lost 5, with 9 bases in between. The CDR3 is CASSREEDQPQHF. The CDR3 DNA is TGCGCCAGCAGCCGAGAGGAGGATCAGCCCCAGCATTTT.

As regards this clonotype: A junction end diverges from the germline sequence, so it may reflect a read error. In nucleotides, the CDR3 is TGTGCCAGCAGCCAAGGAGGGGGCAGCTCCTACAAGCAGTACTTC. This translates into CASSQGGGSSYKQYF. The chain has TRBV14 and TRBJ2-7; 7 nucleotides align to TRBD1. Germline CDR1 reads SGHDN; CDR2 reads FVKESK. This CDR3 comprises 15 residues.

The CDR3 region is CASSQFLIPVRAQETQYF. In nucleotides, the CDR3 is TGTGCCAGCAGCCAATTCCTTATCCCTGTGAGAGCTCAAGAGACCCAGTACTTC. The chain is built from TRBV7-8 and TRBJ2-5, with unresolved D. The length of the CDR3 is 18 residues. The V and J ends lost 5 bases and 2 bases respectively, with 24 bases between them. Germline V CDR1 and CDR2: SGHVS, FQNEAQ.

This chain connects TRBV11-2 to TRBJ2-5; D may correspond to TRBD1 or TRBD2 (5 bases each). CDR1 and CDR2 (germline): SGHAT, FQNNGV. The CDR3 loop spans 16 amino acids. V lost 0 bases and J 0 bases, leaving 11 bases between the germline ends. This CDR3 reads CASSLEEDKYQETQYF. The CDR3 DNA follows: TGTGCCAGCAGCTTAGAGGAGGACAAGTACCAAGAGACCCAGTACTTC.

The CDR3 loop reads CSAGRGLQETQYF. DNA of the CDR3: TGCAGCGCAGGTCGGGGACTTCAAGAGACCCAGTACTTC. The rearrangement links TRBV29-1 to TRBJ2-5, with a weak D call TRBD2 (6 bases). This CDR3 is built from 13 residues. CDR1 and CDR2 (germline): SQVTM, ANQGSEA. The V gene lost 7 bases and the J gene lost 2 bases, with 14 bases spanning the gap.

V is TRBV13 and J is TRBJ1-1; D remains ambiguous. V was trimmed by 5 bases and J by 1 base, leaving 11 bases between them. Germline V gene sequence: CDR1 PRHDT, CDR2 FYEKMQ (reference sequence). This CDR3 spans 14 amino acids. This chain's CDR3 is CASSASVRNTEAFF. For the CDR3, the DNA is TGTGCCAGCAGCGCATCAGTCCGGAACACTGAAGCTTTCTTT.

This clonotype was counted at least ten times. This rearrangement joins TRBV20-1 to TRBJ1-1; tentatively, D is TRBD1 (6 bases). The CDR3 is 14 amino acids. Trimming left V 0 bases short and J 2 bases short, with 10 bases between. Per the germline V gene, CDR1 is DFQATT and CDR2 is SNEGSKA (reference sequence). Written as DNA, the CDR3 is TGCAGTGCTAGAGATGGGACAATCAACACTGAAGCTTTCTTT. Protein product: CSARDGTINTEAFF.

This clonotype has more than one count but fewer than ten. The gene calls are TRBV19 and TRBJ2-7; weak D call: TRBD2 (6 bases). CDR1 and CDR2 (germline): LNHDA, SQIVND (reference sequence). V was trimmed by 6 bases and J by 1 base, leaving 13 bases between them. The CDR3 loop spans 14 amino acids. CDR3 sequence: CASRSGGRSYEQYF. DNA for the CDR3: TGTGCCAGTAGAAGCGGAGGGAGGTCCTACGAGCAGTACTTC.

About this clonotype: One end of the junction fails to match germline, which may point to a read error. This rearrangement joins TRBV7-2 to TRBJ1-1; D remains unclear. This CDR3 has 13 residues. Germline lookup yields CDR1 SGHTA and CDR2 FQGNSA. In DNA, the CDR3 is TGTGCCAGCAGCTGGGCGGGGTTGACTGAAGCTCTCTTT. It specifies CASSWAGLTEALF. The full variable domain, with the rest looked up from reference TRBV7-2 and TRBJ1-1, is GAGVSQSPSNKVTEKGKDVELRCDPISGHTALYWYRQSLGQGLEFLIYFQGNSAPDKSGLPSDRFSAERTGGSVSTLTIQRTQQEDSAVYLCASSWAGLTEALFGQGTRLTVV.

This clonotype was counted only a few times. The genes are TRBV19 and TRBJ1-5; D gene uncertain. CDR1 and CDR2 from the germline V gene are LNHDA and SQIVND (reference sequence). The CDR3 is 15 amino acids. V lost 3 bases and J lost 1, with 10 bases in between. CDR3: CASSISRRSNQPQHF. CDR3 DNA sequence: TGTGCCAGTAGTATTTCCCGCAGGAGCAATCAGCCCCAGCATTTT. Based on the CDR3 plus reference TRBV19 and TRBJ1-5, the full variable domain is DGGITQSPKYLFRKEGQNVTLSCEQNLNHDAMYWYRQDPGQGLRLIYYSQIVNDFQKGDIAEGYSVSREKKESFPLTVTSAQKNPTAFYLCASSISRRSNQPQHFGDGTRLSIL.

This clonotype was observed at least ten times. The rearrangement joins TRBV2 to TRBJ2-2; D may correspond to TRBD1 or TRBD2 (6 bases each). Germline V gives CDR1 SNHLY, CDR2 FYNNEI. The length of the CDR3 is 13 residues. V lost 10 bases, J lost 9 bases, and 18 bases lay in between. The CDR3 DNA is TGTGCCACCCGGGGGCAGACGCGGTGGGAGCTGTTTTTT. Its protein product is CATRGQTRWELFF.

This clonotype has a count of ten or more. Sequence at one end of the junction differs from germline and may be a read error. The chain combines TRBV5-1 with TRBJ1-5; D not resolved. Germline V gene data show CDR1 as SGHRS and CDR2 as YFSETQ. CDR3 length: 14 amino acids. Here the CDR3 DNA reads TGTGCCAGCAGCCCCGGGGATAGCAATCAGCCCCAGCATTTT. It specifies CASSPGDSNQPQHF.

The V gene is TRBV20-1, the J gene TRBJ2-2; a possible D gene is TRBD2 (6 bases). Germline CDR1 is DFQATT and CDR2 is SNEGSKA (reference sequence). The CDR3 runs 15 residues. Trimming took 2 bases from V and 3 from J, leaving 13 bases between them. CDR3 DNA sequence: TGCAGTGCTAGATTGGGACTGTGGGACACCGGGGAGCTGTTTTTT. It codes for CSARLGLWDTGELFF.

Only a few counts were recorded for this clonotype. V and J are TRBV7-9 and TRBJ1-5; D is uncertain. There are 14 residues in the CDR3. Trimming took off 3 bases at V and 0 bases at J, with 6 bases between the two ends. Germline V gene data show CDR1 as SEHNR and CDR2 as FQNEAQ (reference sequence). The CDR3 region is CASSFLDSNQPQHF. CDR3 nucleotide sequence: TGTGCCAGCAGCTTTCTAGATAGCAATCAGCCCCAGCATTTT.

With respect to this clonotype: A much larger clone is a single base away; this may be a read error. J is TRBJ1-5 and V is TRBV20-1, with 8 bases identical to TRBD1. The CDR3 covers 14 residues. Germline loops: CDR1 DFQATT, CDR2 SNEGSKA (reference sequence). V shed 5 bases, J shed 7 bases, and the junction held 10 bases outside the gene matches. The CDR3: CSADGDRLTQPQHF. The CDR3 DNA follows: TGCAGTGCTGATGGGGACAGGTTAACACAGCCCCAGCATTTT.

This clonotype was detected ten times or more. V usage is TRBV5-6 and J usage is TRBJ2-7; D call uncertain. From germline, CDR1 is SGHDT and CDR2 YYEEEE. CDR3 length equals 12 residues. V lost 4 bases and J 5 bases, leaving 10 bases between the germline ends. The CDR3 DNA is TGTGCCAGCAGCCACGCCACCCACGAGCAGTACTTC. It specifies CASSHATHEQYF.

This clonotype was detected only a few times. The chain combines TRBV6-5 with TRBJ2-2, with D maybe TRBD2 (7 bases). This CDR3 has 16 residues. CDR1 is MNHEY, CDR2 SVGAGI, per germline. V was cut by 4 bases and J by 0 bases, with 12 bases left in between. The CDR3 loop is CASSSPGGANTGELFF. In nucleotides, the CDR3 is TGTGCCAGCAGTTCTCCGGGGGGCGCGAACACCGGGGAGCTGTTTTTT.

Ten or more counts support this clonotype. V and J are TRBV2 and TRBJ2-6, with TRBD2 matching 11 bases. The CDR3 extends over 17 amino acids. Germline assignment: CDR1 SNHLY and CDR2 FYNNEI. J gave up 0 bases and V 9 bases, and 7 bases lay outside the gene matches. CDR3 protein: CASRGTSGSSGANVLTF. The CDR3, as DNA: TGTGCCAGTAGAGGGACTAGCGGTAGCTCTGGGGCCAACGTCCTGACTTTC.

This clonotype was observed a few times. This chain joins TRBV5-1 and TRBJ2-6; the D is unclear. This CDR3 spans 16 amino acids. V was trimmed by 0 bases and J by 4 bases, leaving 11 bases between them. CDR1 and CDR2 (germline): SGHRS, YFSETQ. In nucleotides, the CDR3 is TGCGCCAGCAGCTTGGATGGATCCGCGGGGGCCAACGTCCTGACTTTC. It translates to CASSLDGSAGANVLTF.

The gene calls are TRBV9 and TRBJ2-7; the D gene is possibly TRBD2 (5 bases). Trimming cost V 5 bases and J 6 bases, with 24 bases left between them. Germline values: CDR1 SGDLS, CDR2 YYNGEE. The CDR3 is made up of 16 amino acids. In DNA form, the CDR3 reads TGTGCCAGCAGTCCCCGTTGGCGTGTAGCTGAGGGCGAGCAGTACTTC. It encodes CASSPRWRVAEGEQYF.